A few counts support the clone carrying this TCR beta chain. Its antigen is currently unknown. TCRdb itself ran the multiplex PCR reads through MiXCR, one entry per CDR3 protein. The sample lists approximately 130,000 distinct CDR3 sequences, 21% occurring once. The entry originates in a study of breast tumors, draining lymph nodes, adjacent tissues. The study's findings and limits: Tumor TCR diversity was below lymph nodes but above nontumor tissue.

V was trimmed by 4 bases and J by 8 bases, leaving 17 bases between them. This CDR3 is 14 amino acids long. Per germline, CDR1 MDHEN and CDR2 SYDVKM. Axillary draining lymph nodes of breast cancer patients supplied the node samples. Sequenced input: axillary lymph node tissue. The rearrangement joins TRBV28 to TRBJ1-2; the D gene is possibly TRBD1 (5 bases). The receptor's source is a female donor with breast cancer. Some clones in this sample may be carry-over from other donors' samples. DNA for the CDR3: TGTGCCAGCAGTTGGGAGGGACTCTTCATCGGCTACACCTTC. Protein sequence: CASSWEGLFIGYTF.